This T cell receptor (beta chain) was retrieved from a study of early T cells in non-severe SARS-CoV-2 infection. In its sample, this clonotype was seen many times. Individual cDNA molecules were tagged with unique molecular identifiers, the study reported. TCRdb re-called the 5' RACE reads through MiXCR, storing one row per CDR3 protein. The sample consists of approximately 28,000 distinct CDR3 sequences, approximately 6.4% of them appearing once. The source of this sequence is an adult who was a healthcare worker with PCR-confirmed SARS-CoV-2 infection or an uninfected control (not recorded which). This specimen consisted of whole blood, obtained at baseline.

The CDR3: CSASRDRDYAGYTF. DNA of the CDR3: TGCAGTGCTAGCAGGGACAGGGATTACGCTGGCTACACCTTC. V and J are TRBV20-1 and TRBJ1-2, with 9 bases lining up with TRBD1. The CDR3 is 14 amino acids. The germline gives CDR1 DFQATT, CDR2 SNEGSKA (reference sequence). V shed 3 bases and J 7 bases; nucleotides not matched to a gene: 9.